This TCR beta chain was identified in a study of blood T cells in healthy people across ages. The second PCR ran 7 to 11 cycles with a sample-barcoded 5' primer and J-beta primers. Each CDR3 protein gets one entry after TCRdb re-called the 5' RACE reads with MiXCR. Of approximately 800,000 distinct CDR3 sequences listed, about 45% are singletons. Study-wide points: Older age went with lower TCR beta diversity per million T cells, in a roughly linear way. It was not known whether donors were CMV positive (a possible confounder of expanded clonotype changes).

Collection of roughly 10 milliliters of peripheral blood was performed for each donor. Each sample yielded at least 6 million isolated PBMCs. In this sample, this clonotype turned up a few times. Its target is not known. Sequencing was carried out using blood. This TCR derives from a man at least 80 years old in good health.

CDR3 nucleotide sequence: TGTGCCAGCAGTGGTTCGGCGAACACTGAAGCTTTCTTT. Protein: CASSGSANTEAFF. This chain links TRBV6-1 with TRBJ1-1, with D unresolved. This CDR3 contains 13 residues. V shed 4 bases and J shed 1 base, with 7 bases lying between them. The germline V gene encodes CDR1 MNHNS and CDR2 SASEGT.